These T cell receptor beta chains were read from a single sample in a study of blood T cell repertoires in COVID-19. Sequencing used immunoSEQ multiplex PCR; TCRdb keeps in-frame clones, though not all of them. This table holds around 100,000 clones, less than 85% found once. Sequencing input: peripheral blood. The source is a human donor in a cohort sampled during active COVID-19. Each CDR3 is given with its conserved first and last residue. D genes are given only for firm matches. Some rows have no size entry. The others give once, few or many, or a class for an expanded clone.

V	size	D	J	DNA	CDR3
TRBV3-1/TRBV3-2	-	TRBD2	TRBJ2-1	TGTGCCAGCAGCCTCGGGACTAGCGGGACCAATGAGCAGTTCTTC	CASSLGTSGTNEQFF
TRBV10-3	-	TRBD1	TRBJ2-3	TGTGCCATCAGCCGGGGGGACAGGGGTACAGATACGCAGTATTTT	CAISRGDRGTDTQYF
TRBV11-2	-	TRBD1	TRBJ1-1	TGTGCCAGCAGCTTAGGCGACAGGGGGAGGGCGAACACTGAAGCTTTCTTT	CASSLGDRGRANTEAFF
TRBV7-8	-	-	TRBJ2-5	TGTGCCAGCAGCCCGCGGGGGCTAGCGACCGGCGCCCAGTACTTC	CASSPRGLATGAQYF
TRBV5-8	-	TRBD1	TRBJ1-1	TGTGCCAGCCGCGACAGGGGCGTCCCGGACTCTGAAGCTTTCTTT	CASRDRGVPDSEAFF
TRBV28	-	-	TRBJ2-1	TGTGCCAGCAGCCCTGGGGGCGGGAGCTACAATGAGCAGTTCTTC	CASSPGGGSYNEQFF
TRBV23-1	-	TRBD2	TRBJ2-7	TGCGCCAGCAGTCCCCCGGGACTAGCGGGAGAGGGGGAGCCGTACTTC	CASSPPGLAGEGEPYF
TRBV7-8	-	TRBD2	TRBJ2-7	TGTGCCAGCAGGCGCAGCGGGAATACGAACGAGCAGTACTTC	CASRRSGNTNEQYF
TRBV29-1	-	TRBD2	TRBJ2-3	TGCAGCGTTACGACTAGCGGGGGGGGCCGAATGGCTAGCACAGATACGCAGTATTTT	CSVTTSGGGRMASTDTQYF
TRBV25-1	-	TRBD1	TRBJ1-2	TGTGCCAGCAGGGCTACAGGGGGTAATAACTATGGCTACACCTTC	CASRATGGNNYGYTF
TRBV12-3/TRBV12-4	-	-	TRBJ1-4	TGTGCCAGCAGTCGCGCTACTTTTGAAAAACTGTTTTTT	CASSRATFEKLFF
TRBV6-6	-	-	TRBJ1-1	TGTGCCAGCAGTTACCACAGCCCGAACACTGAAGCTTTCTTT	CASSYHSPNTEAFF
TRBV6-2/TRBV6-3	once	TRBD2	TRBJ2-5	TGTGCCAGCAGCACCCCGGGACTAGCGGAAGAGACCCAGTACTTC	CASSTPGLAEETQYF
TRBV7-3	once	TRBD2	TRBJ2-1	TGTGCCAGCAGCTTAAAGCGGGGGACGGGGAGTGAGCAGTTCTTC	CASSLKRGTGSEQFF
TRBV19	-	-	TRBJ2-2	TGTGCCAGTAGTATACAGGGGGGAAACACCGGGGAGCTGTTTTTT	CASSIQGGNTGELFF